The present T cell receptor beta chain was sequenced within a study of blood T cell repertoires in COVID-19. Across the whole study: Italy, Spain and the United States were the sources of the convalescent and acute COVID-19 samples. In each case, the material was cDNA or gDNA derived from T cells, B-cell-depleted T cells, or PBMCs.

In the original processing: Cell counts per sample came from amplifying reference gene primers. Some clones are missing from TCRdb's copy, which holds only in-frame ones; the method was immunoSEQ multiplex PCR. D and trimming were read from the DNA, whereas the V and J calls and clone size are those reported in that table. This table has 300,000 or so clones, over 70% appearing once. CDR3 length equals 13 residues. Germline CDR1 reads KGHSH; CDR2 reads LQKENI. The V and J ends lost 4 bases and 4 bases respectively, with 10 bases between them. The V and J genes are TRBV18 and TRBJ1-1; no clear D gene. Sequenced: peripheral blood. The source is a woman between 40 and 55 years old who had recovered from COVID-19. The CDR3 DNA reads as TGTGCCAGCTCACGACCGACTAGCACTGAAGCTTTCTTT. This encodes CASSRPTSTEAFF. Filled out from reference TRBV18 and TRBJ1-1, the complete variable domain reads NAGVMQNPRHLVRRRGQEARLRCSPMKGHSHVYWYRQLPEEGLKFMVYLQKENIIDESGMPKERFSAEFPKEGPSILRIQQVVRGDSAAYFCASSRPTSTEAFFGQGTRLTVV.